This T cell receptor (beta chain) was sequenced for a study of HIV-infected patients and healthy controls. This clonotype showed up just a few times. Reverse transcription used around 540 ng RNA and constant-region primers for alpha and beta. Using multiplexing indices, alpha and beta chain libraries were generated apart by chain-specific third strand synthesis. In TCRdb, the 5' RACE reads were re-called with MiXCR into one record per CDR3 protein. The data hold some 7,600 distinct CDR3 sequences, with 8% to 10% observed a single time. V lost 1 base to trimming and J lost 2 bases, with 18 bases between them. CDR1 and CDR2 (germline): SGHTA, FQGNSA. This CDR3 contains 19 residues. The repertoire came from unfractionated whole blood and reflected all unsorted peripheral T cells.

The sample was blood, taken before antiretroviral therapy. This clonotype was obtained from an adult with HIV infection. V is TRBV7-2 and J is TRBJ1-6, with D perhaps TRBD1 (5 bases). The CDR3 here is CASSLDRPGHGTYNSPLHF. The CDR3 DNA follows: TGTGCCAGCAGCTTAGATCGTCCCGGACATGGTACCTATAATTCACCCCTCCACTTT.